This is a list of T cell receptor beta chains from one sample in a study of blood T cell repertoires in COVID-19. Clones were read by immunoSEQ multiplex PCR, and TCRdb kept only the in-frame ones, dropping some. The repertoire holds 90,000 or so clones, with about 88% as singletons. Sequenced material: peripheral blood. Source of these receptors: a woman aged 80 or over with active COVID-19. Both conserved end residues are part of each CDR3. D genes are given only for firm matches. A row's size may be missing; if present it is once, few, many or a size class.

j_gene: TRBJ2-4; d_gene: TRBD2; len: 17; v_gene: TRBV28; abundance: NA; CDR3nt: TGTGCCAGCAGTTTCCCACCGGGGGGGGGTAACAAAAACATTCAGTACTTC; CDR3aa: CASSFPPGGGNKNIQYF
j_gene: TRBJ2-5; d_gene: TRBD1; len: 15; v_gene: TRBV7-9; abundance: NA; CDR3nt: TGTGCCAGCAACCCGGGACAGGGGCCTCAAGAGACCCAGTACTTC; CDR3aa: CASNPGQGPQETQYF
j_gene: TRBJ1-2; d_gene: NA; len: 15; v_gene: TRBV5-4; abundance: NA; CDR3nt: TGTGCCAGCAGCCCGAGGACAGTCCCTCCAAGTAGGTACACCTTC; CDR3aa: CASSPRTVPPSRYTF
j_gene: TRBJ1-4; d_gene: TRBD1; len: 14; v_gene: TRBV19; abundance: NA; CDR3nt: TGTGCCACGGGACAGTTCGCAACTAATGAAAAACTGTTTTTT; CDR3aa: CATGQFATNEKLFF
j_gene: TRBJ2-3; d_gene: NA; len: 15; v_gene: TRBV13; abundance: few; CDR3nt: TGTGCCAGCAGCACAGACAGGTCTAGCACAGATACGCAGTATTTT; CDR3aa: CASSTDRSSTDTQYF
j_gene: TRBJ1-3; d_gene: TRBD1; len: 17; v_gene: TRBV18; abundance: NA; CDR3nt: TGTGCCAGCTCACTACTGCCGGGACAGGGTTCTGGAAACACCATATATTTT; CDR3aa: CASSLLPGQGSGNTIYF
j_gene: TRBJ2-7; d_gene: TRBD2; len: 13; v_gene: TRBV27; abundance: NA; CDR3nt: TGTGCCAGCAGTTTTCTGGCGGGGGGCGAGCAGTACTTC; CDR3aa: CASSFLAGGEQYF
j_gene: TRBJ2-7; d_gene: TRBD2; len: 17; v_gene: TRBV5-1; abundance: NA; CDR3nt: TGCGCCAGCAGCTTGGGGACTAGCGGCGATGCGACGGGAGAGCAGTACTTC; CDR3aa: CASSLGTSGDATGEQYF
j_gene: TRBJ2-1; d_gene: NA; len: 13; v_gene: TRBV28; abundance: NA; CDR3nt: TGTGCCAGCAGTCGCCGGCTAGAGATTGAGCAGTTCTTC; CDR3aa: CASSRRLEIEQFF
j_gene: TRBJ2-1; d_gene: TRBD1; len: 17; v_gene: TRBV5-1; abundance: NA; CDR3nt: TGCGCCAGCAGACATACGGGACAGGGCATCAAGTTCAATGAGCAGTTCTTC; CDR3aa: CASRHTGQGIKFNEQFF
j_gene: TRBJ2-1; d_gene: NA; len: 15; v_gene: TRBV24-1; abundance: NA; CDR3nt: TGTGCCACCAGTGACCCCAGCCAGGGTAACAATGAGCAGTTCTTC; CDR3aa: CATSDPSQGNNEQFF
j_gene: TRBJ2-3; d_gene: TRBD2; len: 17; v_gene: TRBV4-1; abundance: NA; CDR3nt: TGCGCCAGCAGCCAACCCCTTGAGGGAGGGAGCACAGATACGCAGTATTTT; CDR3aa: CASSQPLEGGSTDTQYF
j_gene: TRBJ2-2; d_gene: TRBD1; len: 16; v_gene: TRBV5-4; abundance: NA; CDR3nt: TGTGCCAGCAGTGATCCGGGACAGGGGGTCACCGGGGAGCTGTTTTTT; CDR3aa: CASSDPGQGVTGELFF